This TCR beta chain is drawn from a study of shared clonotypes between healthy human individuals (dated by TCRdb to 2020 to 2022). Study-wide context: The cohort included a few men and two women between 18 and 49 years of age. Libraries were prepared and TCR repertoires were sequenced by different laboratories using diverse techniques, in order to increase sequencing depth and limit assay-specific biases. For each donor, three plates each were used for CD4 naive and CD4 memory, two plates were used for CD8 naive, and one plate was used for CD8 memory. The study deeply sequenced blood TCR repertoires of several healthy adults to estimate repertoire size and the extent of clonotype sharing between individuals. Per donor, leukapheresis produced somewhere between about 0.8 and 9 billion PBMCs.

The study at large found these results: Larger estimated clonotype richness was generally found for naive subsets than for memory subsets. Because the study included only a small number of donors, the genetic and exposure-history diversity represented was limited. When a few donors were compared, the shared fraction of clonotypes was around 5% for naive CD4, approximately 3.3% for naive CD8, 2.3% for memory CD4, and 0.4% for memory CD8. Pairwise subsampling indicated that sequencing depth was expected to affect the degree of clonotype sharing among donors. Only blood was sampled, and tissue TCR repertoires likely differ from those in blood. Higher generation probabilities were observed for clonotypes shared by all four sorted-subset donors than for non-shared clonotypes. Even with the large sequencing depth, rarefaction of the sorted-subset datasets indicated that sequencing was incomplete.

V is clipped by 5 bases and J by 2 bases, and the sequence between their germline boundaries is 7 bases long. The germline V gene (reference sequence) gives CDR1 as SEHNR and CDR2 as FQNEAQ. From cysteine to phenylalanine, the CDR3 is 13 amino acids long. Only the CDR3 portion is preserved as DNA: 39 bases, with reading frame beginning at the first base. This clone was detected a few times. What this receptor recognizes is not known. Base qualities are not at hand, and no much larger clone is one base apart. The donors were healthy, HIV-negative adults who had no recently reported acute infections or vaccinations. All donors were Caucasian adults living in Nashville, Tennessee, USA. CD4+ T cells were enriched through magnetic negative selection, after which naive cells were positively selected on CD45RA and the remaining negative fraction served as the memory subset. Blood was collected by leukapheresis, and PBMCs were isolated by Ficoll-Histopaque density gradient centrifugation and then cryopreserved in liquid nitrogen vapor phase. Analytical flow cytometry was used to check the purity and quantity of each magnetically sorted T cell population. From each sorted fraction, genomic DNA was isolated and quantified by UV absorbance on a Nanodrop 2000c.

Using the deep immunoSEQ assay, TCR CDR3 regions were amplified from genomic DNA by multiplex PCR. Genomic DNA extracted from each cell subset was distributed evenly over all wells of several immunoSEQ 96-well plates, and each plate served as one replicate. Each replicate PCR for sorted subsets received roughly 0.2 ug genomic DNA, equal to tens of thousands of T cell genomes. Purified libraries were measured with a Qubit 3.0 fluorometer, size-checked on a Bioanalyzer 2100, and measured again with the KAPA Library Quantification kit. A separate single-read 150-cycle Illumina NextSeq 550 flow cell was used to sequence each immunoSEQ 96-well plate. Per the source publication's procedure: Because the immunoSEQ output included only junctional sequences and no quality scores, the filtering could not be the same as the filtering used for full-length reads. To assign V/J genes and CDR3, sequences were annotated using PyIR, a Python wrapper for IgBLAST v1.9, with IMGT germline references. Reads with weak V/J assignments (E-value above 1e-6), missing CDR3, stop codons, out-of-frame junctions, or ambiguous translated residues were removed. V3J clonotypes were defined by identical inferred V gene, J gene, and CDR3 amino acid sequence. Percentage overlap between repertoires was calculated by dividing the number of shared unique clonotypes by the size of the smaller repertoire. Richness of each repertoire was evaluated using RTK rarefaction, the Chao1 estimator, and Recon v2.1 estimates of unobserved clonotypes. For all TCRbeta clonotypes obtained by the gDNA method from several donors, generation probabilities were computed with OLGA. TCRdb carries this immuneACCESS record with in-frame sequences only. Its versions omit some clonotypes, under half of them owing to an unresolved V gene in the studies checked, with the rest unexplained. V and J calls and clone size are those listed in that table; D and trimming were worked out from the DNA. The sample records 2 million to 2.5 million clones, 80% to 95% of which are singletons. The ten top clones hold 0.39% of the sample.

The origin of this receptor is a man younger than 35 in good health. Some clones in this sample may be carry-over from other donors' samples. The sequence links TRBV7-9 to TRBJ2-1, with no D gene named confidently. Sequencing input: naive CD4+ T cells from PBMCs. This specimen's cell subset or site label, per the study, means: CD45RA+ positively selected. The bases are TGTGCCAGCAGCCTAGACACCTACAATGAGCAGTTCTTC. It codes for CASSLDTYNEQFF.